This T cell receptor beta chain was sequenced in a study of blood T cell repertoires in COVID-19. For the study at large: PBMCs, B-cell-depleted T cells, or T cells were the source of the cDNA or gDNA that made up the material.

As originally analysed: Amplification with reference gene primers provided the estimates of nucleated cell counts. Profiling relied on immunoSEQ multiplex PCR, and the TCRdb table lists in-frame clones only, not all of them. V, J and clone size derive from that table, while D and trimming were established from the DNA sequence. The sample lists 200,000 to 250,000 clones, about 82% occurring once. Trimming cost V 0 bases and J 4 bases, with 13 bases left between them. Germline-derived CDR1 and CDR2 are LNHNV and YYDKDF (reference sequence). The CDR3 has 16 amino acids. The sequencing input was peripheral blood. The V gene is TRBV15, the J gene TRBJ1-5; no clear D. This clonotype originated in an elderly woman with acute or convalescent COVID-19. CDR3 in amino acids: CATSRDLGSSNQPQHF. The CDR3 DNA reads TGTGCCACCAGCAGAGATCTTGGGAGTTCGAATCAGCCCCAGCATTTT.